These 30 T cell receptor beta chains came from one sample sequenced in a study of T cell clonotyping in hematopoietic cell transplantation. Time point specified: recipient sample about 28 days before transplant, after cytoreduction. Profiling relied on immunoSEQ multiplex PCR, and the TCRdb table lists in-frame clones only, not all of them. The table lists around 45,000 clones, approximately 82% of them singletons. Source: peripheral blood mononuclear cells, taken before stem cell transplant. These receptors came from a man between 60 and 75 years old with myelodysplastic syndrome. Some clones in this sample may be carry-over from other donors' samples.

The chain employs TRBV19 and TRBJ1-1, with D possibly matching TRBD1 (6 bases). CDR1 is LNHDA, CDR2 SQIVND, per germline (reference sequence). V lost 7 bases, J lost 1 base, and 19 bases lay in between. The CDR3 consists of 16 residues. CDR3 in DNA: TGTGCCAGTACCGTCAAGGGGGGCGGTAGGAACACTGAAGCTTTCTTT. Protein: CASTVKGGGRNTEAFF.

The chain carries TRBV7-2 and TRBJ2-1, with 11 bases identical to TRBD1. Germline V CDR1 and CDR2: SGHTA, FQGNSA. V lost 5 bases, J lost 9 bases, and 6 bases stayed unmatched. CDR3 size: 14 residues. The CDR3 protein is CASSNRGQGGEQFF. The CDR3 DNA reads as TGTGCCAGCAGCAACCGGGGACAGGGGGGTGAGCAGTTCTTC. Filled out from reference TRBV7-2 and TRBJ2-1, the complete variable domain reads GAGVSQSPSNKVTEKGKDVELRCDPISGHTALYWYRQSLGQGLEFLIYFQGNSAPDKSGLPSDRFSAERTGGSVSTLTIQRTQQEDSAVYLCASSNRGQGGEQFFGPGTRLTVL.

This clone has a handful of counts. The V and J genes are TRBV6-8 and TRBJ1-6, with 9 bases aligning to TRBD1. V shed 2 bases and J 8 bases; nucleotides not matched to a gene: 1. The germline gives CDR1 MNHGY, CDR2 SAAAGT. This CDR3 spans 14 amino acids. The CDR3 is CASSYGDRDSPLHF. As DNA, the CDR3 is TGTGCCAGCAGTTACGGGGACAGGGATTCACCCCTCCACTTT.

The V call is TRBV21-1, the J call TRBJ2-7; the D call in the table, TRBD1, was not verified against the DNA. TRBV21-1 is a pseudogene. The CDR3 loop spans 16 amino acids. Written as DNA, the CDR3 is TGTGCCAGCAGCCAACAACCAGGGGTTAGCTCCTACGAGCAGTACTTC. It encodes CASSQQPGVSSYEQYF.

This clone has just a few counts. This chain uses TRBV18 with TRBJ1-5, with D hard to call. V dropped 2 bases and J dropped 2 bases, with 7 bases sitting between them. The germline gives CDR1 KGHSH, CDR2 LQKENI. The CDR3 covers 14 residues. CDR3 bases: TGTGCCAGCTCACCAATTGGGGGCAATCAGCCCCAGCATTTT. Its translation is CASSPIGGNQPQHF.

The chain combines TRBV7-8 with TRBJ1-2; unclear D gene. Trimming removed 4 bases at V and 0 bases at J, with 15 bases between. The CDR3 is 16 amino acids. The germline CDR1 and CDR2 sequences are SGHVS and FQNEAQ. The CDR3 reads CASSSLTRRSNYGYTF. The CDR3 nucleotides are TGTGCCAGCAGCTCCCTAACGAGGAGGTCTAACTATGGCTACACCTTC.

In its sample, this clone was seen once. This chain links TRBV19 with TRBJ1-4; D uncertain. The CDR3 covers 14 residues. The germline V and J ends were trimmed by 10 bases and 2 bases, with 14 bases remaining between them. CDR1 and CDR2 from the germline V gene are LNHDA and SQIVND (reference sequence). The CDR3 is CATKRTETNEKLFF. The CDR3 nucleotides read TGTGCCACCAAACGGACCGAGACTAATGAAAAACTGTTTTTT.

In this sample, this clone turned up once. The chain employs TRBV7-2 and TRBJ1-1; D remains unclear. Germline CDR1 SGHTA, CDR2 FQGNSA. The CDR3 is 14 amino acids. V was cut by 0 bases and J by 6 bases, with 11 bases left in between. CDR3 nucleotides: TGTGCCAGCAGCTTAGCTGTGCGGGTTGCTGAAGCTTTCTTT. Its translation: CASSLAVRVAEAFF. The whole variable domain, remainder taken from reference TRBV7-2 and TRBJ1-1, is GAGVSQSPSNKVTEKGKDVELRCDPISGHTALYWYRQSLGQGLEFLIYFQGNSAPDKSGLPSDRFSAERTGGSVSTLTIQRTQQEDSAVYLCASSLAVRVAEAFFGQGTRLTVV.

This rearrangement joins TRBV5-4 to TRBJ1-1, with D uncertain. Trimming cost V 0 bases and J 8 bases, with 11 bases left between them. Germline lookup yields CDR1 SGHNT and CDR2 YYREEE (reference sequence). The CDR3 has 13 residues. CDR3: CASSLGVGTEAFF. The CDR3 nucleotides read TGTGCCAGCAGCTTGGGAGTAGGAACAGAAGCTTTCTTT.

The gene calls are TRBV7-2 and TRBJ1-2, with no clear D. The CDR3 has 12 residues. Per germline, CDR1 SGHTA and CDR2 FQGNSA. Trimming took 4 bases from V and 7 from J, leaving 10 bases between them. For the CDR3, the DNA is TGTGCCAGCAGCTCGGGTCTGTTTGGCTACACCTTC. Its protein is CASSSGLFGYTF.

This CDR3 reads CATSRARTGGSPLHF. Here the CDR3 DNA reads TGTGCCACCAGCAGAGCGAGGACAGGGGGATCACCCCTCCACTTT. This chain connects TRBV15 to TRBJ1-6; 10 bases agree with TRBD1. The germline gives CDR1 LNHNV, CDR2 YYDKDF (reference sequence). The length of the CDR3 is 15 residues. V trimming: 1 base; J trimming: 10 bases; junction bases outside the gene matches: 4.

The chain has TRBV29-1 and TRBJ1-1; 7 bases match TRBD1. CDR3 length: 15 amino acids. The germline V gene encodes CDR1 SQVTM and CDR2 ANQGSEA. V lost 6 bases, J lost 1 base, and 11 bases stayed unmatched. The CDR3 DNA is TGCAGCGTAGGGACAGTAAAGGCTCGGAACACTGAAGCTTTCTTT. This codes for CSVGTVKARNTEAFF. The full variable domain, in which reference TRBV29-1 and TRBJ1-1 provide the parts outside the CDR3, is SAVISQKPSRDICQRGTSLTIQCQVDSQVTMMFWYRQQPGQSLTLIATANQGSEATYESGFVIDKFPISRPNLTFSTLTVSNMSPEDSSIYLCSVGTVKARNTEAFFGQGTRLTVV.

V is TRBV6-1 and J is TRBJ2-7, with D maybe TRBD1 (6 bases). Looked up from germline, CDR1 is MNHNS and CDR2 is SASEGT. V dropped 6 bases and J dropped 3 bases, with 18 bases sitting between them. The CDR3 runs 15 residues. The CDR3, as DNA: TGTGCCAGCAGGCGCAGCCGGGACAACAACTACGAGCAGTACTTC. This codes for CASRRSRDNNYEQYF.

The chain carries TRBV4-3 and TRBJ1-2; TRBD1 matches at 7 bases. CDR3 length equals 14 residues. The V gene's germline CDR1 is LGHNA and CDR2 YSLEER. The V and J ends lost 5 bases and 4 bases, in that order; junction bases with no gene match: 7. The CDR3 protein is CASSGTGEAYGYTF. For the CDR3, the DNA is TGCGCCAGCAGCGGAACAGGGGAAGCCTATGGCTACACCTTC.

V is TRBV5-8 and J is TRBJ2-1; a weak D match, TRBD1 (5 bases). V was pared by 3 bases and J by 10 bases, with 8 bases between. The V gene's germline CDR1 is SGHTS and CDR2 YDEGEE. The CDR3 extends over 11 amino acids. The CDR3 DNA sequence: TGTGCCAGCAGCTCGTACAGGGAGCAGTTCTTC. It codes for CASSSYREQFF.

This clone came up a few times. This chain joins TRBV27 and TRBJ2-7, with a possible D match to TRBD2 (6 bases). V lost 5 bases to trimming and J lost 5 bases, with 22 bases between them. CDR1 MNHEY and CDR2 SMNVEV come from the germline V gene (reference sequence). The CDR3 length is 16 residues. CDR3 residues: CASSPPRRAGINEQYF. CDR3 nucleotides: TGTGCCAGCAGTCCTCCCAGGAGGGCAGGGATTAACGAGCAGTACTTC.

This clone has only a few counts. This chain links TRBV5-6 with TRBJ1-2; D remains ambiguous. The V and J ends lost 0 bases and 1 base respectively, with 10 bases between them. CDR1 and CDR2 from the germline V gene are SGHDT and YYEEEE. This CDR3 has 15 residues. CDR3 DNA sequence: TGTGCCAGCAGCTTGGAGAGCAGGATTAACTATGGCTACACCTTC. Its translation is CASSLESRINYGYTF.

This clone counts as medium-sized (0.01 to 0.1%). V gene TRBV4-2 combines with J gene TRBJ2-1, with 10 bases aligning to TRBD1. Trimming took 3 bases from V and 3 from J; bases not matched to a gene: 5. This CDR3 comprises 16 residues. From germline, CDR1 is LGHNA and CDR2 YNFKEQ. CDR3 protein: CASSQAGQGDYNEQFF. Written as DNA, the CDR3 is TGTGCCAGCAGCCAGGCCGGACAGGGGGACTACAATGAGCAGTTCTTC.

V gene TRBV10-3 combines with J gene TRBJ1-2; weak D call: TRBD1 (5 bases). Per germline, CDR1 ENHRY and CDR2 SYGVKD. V was cut by 3 bases and J by 4 bases, with 15 bases left in between. The CDR3 extends over 15 amino acids. CDR3 sequence: CAISDLGGGSYGYTF. The CDR3 nucleotides are TGTGCCATCAGTGACCTCGGGGGTGGAAGCTATGGCTACACCTTC.

V is TRBV4-2 and J is TRBJ1-4; TRBD1 might be the D (6 bases). The CDR3 contains 15 residues. CDR1 is LGHNA, CDR2 YNFKEQ, per germline. Trimming removed 4 bases from V and 5 bases from J, with 14 bases in between. The DNA of the CDR3 is TGTGCCAGCAGCCCCCACGGGACACAAAATGAAAAACTGTTTTTT. It encodes CASSPHGTQNEKLFF.

The chain combines TRBV5-1 with TRBJ1-1; the D gene is possibly TRBD1 (5 bases). This CDR3 has 15 residues. Germline V gives CDR1 SGHRS, CDR2 YFSETQ. Deletions cut 1 base from V and 4 bases from J, with 14 bases between. CDR3 sequence (DNA): TGCGCCAGCAGCTTGACGGGGGTACCCGGCACTGAAGCTTTCTTT. This codes for CASSLTGVPGTEAFF.

The gene calls are TRBV7-9 and TRBJ1-6; tentative D call: TRBD1 (5 bases). In germline, CDR1 is SEHNR, CDR2 FQNEAQ (reference sequence). The V end was cut by 5 bases, the J end by 6 bases, with 11 bases between. The CDR3 is made up of 14 amino acids. This CDR3 reads CASSRSGSNSPLHF. The CDR3 DNA follows: TGTGCCAGCAGCCGCTCAGGGAGTAATTCACCCCTCCACTTT.

The V and J genes are TRBV7-2 and TRBJ1-1, with 8 positions matching TRBD1. The CDR3 loop spans 15 amino acids. The germline V gene has CDR1 SGHTA and CDR2 FQGNSA. The V gene end was trimmed by 4 bases and the J gene end by 0 bases; junction bases not matched to a gene: 4. The chain's CDR3 is CASSWTGNMNTEAFF. The CDR3 nucleotides are TGTGCCAGCAGCTGGACAGGGAACATGAACACTGAAGCTTTCTTT. The entire variable domain, with the rest obtained from reference TRBV7-2 and TRBJ1-1, is as follows: GAGVSQSPSNKVTEKGKDVELRCDPISGHTALYWYRQSLGQGLEFLIYFQGNSAPDKSGLPSDRFSAERTGGSVSTLTIQRTQQEDSAVYLCASSWTGNMNTEAFFGQGTRLTVV.

This clone was observed a single time. J is TRBJ1-1 and V is TRBV5-1; a possible D gene is TRBD1 (6 bases). Trimming stripped 0 bases from V and 4 bases from J, with 13 bases between. The V gene's germline CDR1 is SGHRS and CDR2 YFSETQ. This CDR3 comprises 15 residues. The CDR3: CASSLEGGLITEAFF. The CDR3 coding sequence is TGCGCCAGCAGCTTGGAAGGGGGGCTGATCACTGAAGCTTTCTTT. Using reference TRBV5-1 and TRBJ1-1 for the parts outside the CDR3, the full variable domain is KAGVTQTPRYLIKTRGQQVTLSCSPISGHRSVSWYQQTPGQGLQFLFEYFSETQRNKGNFPGRFSGRQFSNSRSEMNVSTLELGDSALYLCASSLEGGLITEAFFGQGTRLTVV.

The gene calls are TRBV7-9 and TRBJ2-7; 9 positions match TRBD2. CDR1 SEHNR and CDR2 FQNEAQ come from the germline V gene (reference sequence). V was pared by 4 bases and J by 3 bases, with 7 bases of the junction left unmatched. This CDR3 contains 15 residues. The CDR3 reads CASSSLRGGLYEQYF. The CDR3 DNA reads as TGTGCCAGCAGCTCCCTGCGGGGGGGACTCTACGAGCAGTACTTC.

The gene calls are TRBV6-1 and TRBJ2-7; D not resolved. The CDR3 consists of 12 residues. V lost 1 base, J lost 7 bases, and 8 bases lay in between. Germline V gene data show CDR1 as MNHNS and CDR2 as SASEGT. CDR3 residues: CASSEEVREQYF. The CDR3 region has the DNA TGTGCCAGCAGTGAAGAGGTGCGGGAGCAGTACTTC.

CDR3 coding DNA: TGTGCCAGCAGCCAAGAGGCAGGGGATTATAGGGATACGCAGTATTTT. As protein: CASSQEAGDYRDTQYF. The V call is TRBV4-2, the J call TRBJ2-3; D is possibly TRBD1 (6 bases). The V end lost 0 bases, the J end lost 6 bases, and 16 bases lay between the germline ends. Germline CDR1 LGHNA, CDR2 YNFKEQ. The CDR3 contains 16 residues.

This clone was recorded only once. The sample contains more than one DNA sequence encoding this CDR3. The chain couples TRBV6-5 to TRBJ1-5, with TRBD1 identical over 9 bases. V was pared by 3 bases and J by 7 bases, with 7 bases of the junction left unmatched. Germline V CDR1 and CDR2: MNHEY, SVGAGI. The CDR3 runs 15 residues. The CDR3: CASSYSGQGNQPQHF. CDR3 sequence (DNA): TGTGCCAGCAGTTATTCCGGACAGGGGAACCAGCCCCAGCATTTT.

This chain links TRBV5-1 with TRBJ2-3, with D unclear. Looked up from germline, CDR1 is SGHRS and CDR2 is YFSETQ. The CDR3 contains 14 residues. Trimming shortened V by 3 bases and J by 0 bases, and 8 bases separated the two germline ends. The CDR3 region has the DNA TGCGCCAGCAGCTCGACGATAAGCACAGATACGCAGTATTTT. Translated, it gives CASSSTISTDTQYF.

This chain uses TRBV7-2 with TRBJ1-6, with D possibly being TRBD1 (5 bases). The length of the CDR3 is 15 residues. Per germline, CDR1 SGHTA and CDR2 FQGNSA. Trimming left V 1 base short and J 6 bases short, with 10 bases between. The CDR3 region is CASSLDGRGNSPLHF. CDR3 coding DNA: TGTGCCAGCAGCTTAGACGGGAGGGGTAATTCACCCCTCCACTTT.